This record covers a single T cell receptor (beta chain). Its cognate antigen is unknown. V lost 2 bases, J lost 4 bases, and 10 bases stayed unmatched. This CDR3 spans 16 amino acids. CDR1 is MNHEY and CDR2 is SVGAGI in the germline V gene. These data are taken from a study of T cell responses to AZD1222 COVID-19 vaccine. Study details: Whether given at about 4 or about 12 weeks, second doses were pooled.

Libraries were prepared by immunoSEQ multiplex PCR; TCRdb keeps only in-frame clonotypes and omits some of them. In the table there are approximately 100,000 clones, about 86% of which are singletons. Study outcomes and limitations: Rises in breadth and depth of Spike-specific TCRs came after two AZD1222 doses.

V gene TRBV6-5 combines with J gene TRBJ2-5; 7 bases are shared with TRBD2. The TCR comes from an adult in good health. Sequencing used peripheral blood, obtained on day 0 of AZD1222 vaccination. Written as DNA, the CDR3 is TGTGCCAGCAGTTACGGGGAGGGTTGGAGCGGAGAGACCCAGTACTTC. The encoded protein is CASSYGEGWSGETQYF.